The present TCR beta chain was sequenced within a study of response to subunit inactivated influenza vaccine. Findings and caveats of the study: The authors proposed limited new T cell recruitment per seasonal influenza vaccination.

Each CDR3 protein is one row after TCRdb ran MiXCR on the RT-PCR reads. The table shows 860,000 or so distinct CDR3 sequences, with 21% occurring only once. The germline V gene encodes CDR1 SGHAT and CDR2 FQNNGV. The V gene end was trimmed by 7 bases and the J gene end by 1 base; junction bases not matched to a gene: 11. CDR3 length: 17 residues. Regarding this clonotype: Its antigen is as yet unknown.

The J gene is TRBJ2-5, the V gene TRBV11-2, with 11 bases aligning to TRBD2. This TCR was sampled from a man aged 45-65 years who received an inactivated influenza vaccine. The source was PBMCs from blood, collected 5 to 6 days after vaccination. Here the CDR3 DNA reads TGTGCCAGCACCCAGAAGTGGCTAGCGGGGGGCCAAGAGACCCAGTACTTC. Amino acids: CASTQKWLAGGQETQYF.